The source of this T cell receptor (beta chain) is a study of Ad26.COV2.S vaccination and SARS-CoV-2 variants. Treatment here: about 20 received Ad26.COV2.S at low or high dose, single or two shots; 5 received placebo; per-sample allocation not given. Samples came from day 63 after the first vaccine or placebo injection. The germline V gene has CDR1 GTSNPN and CDR2 SVGIG (reference sequence). Trimming left V 7 bases short and J 4 bases short, with 23 bases between. The length of the CDR3 is 15 residues. Repertoires were generated with immunoSEQ multiplex PCR, while TCRdb's copy carries only in-frame clones and drops some. The sample carries just over 350,000 clones, approximately 84% recorded once.

This receptor was identified in a person aged 18-60 years who received the Ad26.COV2.S COVID-19 vaccine or a placebo. The V gene is TRBV30, the J gene TRBJ2-7; D gene ambiguous. The specimen was peripheral blood, collected in a trial of Ad26.COV2.S vaccine versus placebo. CDR3 nucleotides: TGTGCCTCGAGGAATCGACGGAGTTCTCAATACGAGCAGTACTTC. Amino acids: CASRNRRSSQYEQYF.